This T cell receptor (beta chain) was sequenced for a study of beta chain features in type 1 diabetes. Study-level findings and limits: A greater similarity of naive, central memory and Treg TCRB repertoires was seen among patients than among healthy donors. Still unanswered here is whether HLA type influences TCRB rearrangement.

This clone appeared a few times. The antigen is undetermined. What was sequenced were expressed TCRB transcripts, since all of the isolated RNA had been reverse transcribed. Method: immunoSEQ multiplex PCR; TCRdb's copy keeps in-frame clones and lacks some. In the table there are more than 300,000 clones, about 15% of which are singletons. Donors underwent one heparinised blood draw, 90 to 150 mL on average. Sorting of CD4+ naive, central memory, regulatory and stem cell-like memory cells was performed via CD45RO/CCR7/CD25/CD127/CD95/CD27. Germline values: CDR1 SGHNT, CDR2 YYREEE (reference sequence). The length of the CDR3 is 15 residues. The trim removed 6 bases at V and 10 bases at J, leaving 9 bases unmatched.

This receptor was obtained from a woman aged 18-29 years in good health. The chain links TRBV5-4 to TRBJ2-1, with 14 bases fitting TRBD2. Sequencing input: naive CD4+ T cells from blood. The CDR3 loop is CASTSIRTSGREQFF. CDR3 nucleotides: TGTGCCAGCACCTCCATACGGACTAGCGGGAGGGAGCAGTTCTTC.